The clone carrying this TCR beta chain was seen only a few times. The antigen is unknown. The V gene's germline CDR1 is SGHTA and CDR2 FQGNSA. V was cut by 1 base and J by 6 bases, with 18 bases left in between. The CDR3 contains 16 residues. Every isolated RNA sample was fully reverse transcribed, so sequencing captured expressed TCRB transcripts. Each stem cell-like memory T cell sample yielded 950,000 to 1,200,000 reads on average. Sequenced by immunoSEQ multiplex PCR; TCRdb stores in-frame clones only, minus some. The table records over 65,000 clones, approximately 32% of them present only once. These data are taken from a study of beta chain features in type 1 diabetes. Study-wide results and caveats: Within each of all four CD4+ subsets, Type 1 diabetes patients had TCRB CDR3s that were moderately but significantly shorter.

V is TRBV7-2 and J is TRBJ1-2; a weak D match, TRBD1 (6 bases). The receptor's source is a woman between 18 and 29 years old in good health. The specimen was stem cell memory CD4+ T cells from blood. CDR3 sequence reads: CASSLGGSGVENGYTF. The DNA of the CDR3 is TGTGCCAGCAGCTTAGGTGGGTCAGGGGTCGAGAATGGCTACACCTTC.